This T cell receptor (beta chain) was obtained from a study of cytomegalovirus exposure and HLA in healthy donors. The ends lost 4 bases at V and 4 bases at J; junction bases unmatched: 8. The CDR3 length is 16 residues. Germline loops: CDR1 LGHNA, CDR2 YNFKEQ. Findings and caveats of the study: It was found in a later analysis that first-cohort TCR clusters tended to co-occur in the 130 or so validation repertoires. Among TCR beta chains, those listed as cytomegalovirus-associated numbered about 160.

Libraries were prepared by immunoSEQ multiplex PCR; TCRdb keeps only in-frame clonotypes and omits some of them. The repertoire holds tens of thousands of clones, 70% to 90% seen once, with less than 5% in the top ten. In the case of this clone: No antigen is known for it.

The rearrangement joins TRBV4-2 to TRBJ2-2, with 8 bases lining up with TRBD1. This TCR was recovered from a woman aged 18-35 years in good health and CMV-seropositive. The sequenced sample consisted of PBMCs. The DNA of the CDR3 is TGTGCCAGCAGCCGGAGGACAGGGCTGGTCACCGGGGAGCTGTTTTTT. Amino acid sequence: CASSRRTGLVTGELFF.